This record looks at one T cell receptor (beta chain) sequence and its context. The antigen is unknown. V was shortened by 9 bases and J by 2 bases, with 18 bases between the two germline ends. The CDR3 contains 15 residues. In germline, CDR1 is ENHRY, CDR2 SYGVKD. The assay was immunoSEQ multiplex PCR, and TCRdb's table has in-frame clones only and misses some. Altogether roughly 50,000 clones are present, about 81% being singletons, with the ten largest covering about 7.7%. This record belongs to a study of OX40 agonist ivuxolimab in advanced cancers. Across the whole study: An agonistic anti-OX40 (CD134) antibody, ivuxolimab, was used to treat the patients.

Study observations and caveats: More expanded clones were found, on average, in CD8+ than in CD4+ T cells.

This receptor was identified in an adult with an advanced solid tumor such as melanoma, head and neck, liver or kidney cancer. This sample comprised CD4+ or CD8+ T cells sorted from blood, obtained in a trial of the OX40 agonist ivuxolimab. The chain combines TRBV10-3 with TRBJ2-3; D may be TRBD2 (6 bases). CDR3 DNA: TGTGCCATTGGTCGGGACTTAACACACACAGATACGCAGTATTTT. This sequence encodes CAIGRDLTHTDTQYF.